Presented here are 25 T cell receptor beta chains from one specimen sequenced in a study of blood T cell repertoires in COVID-19. The method was immunoSEQ multiplex PCR; TCRdb's version includes in-frame clones alone and lacks a portion of them. This table has around 450,000 clones, 70% to 90% appearing once. The specimen was PBMCs or T cells enriched from blood (not recorded which). The receptor set was obtained from a woman between 18 and 29 years old with acute COVID-19.

The chain carries TRBV6-5 and TRBJ2-3; D uncertain. The germline V and J ends were trimmed by 0 bases and 4 bases, with 8 bases remaining between them. Per the germline V gene, CDR1 is MNHEY and CDR2 is SVGAGI. The CDR3 covers 14 residues. For the CDR3, the DNA is TGTGCCAGCAGTTACTCCGGGTCCGCAGATACGCAGTATTTT. It specifies CASSYSGSADTQYF.

This rearrangement joins TRBV5-1 to TRBJ1-1; D is possibly TRBD1 (6 bases). Trimming took off 3 bases at V and 1 base at J, with 16 bases between the two ends. Germline values: CDR1 SGHRS, CDR2 YFSETQ. The CDR3 has 16 amino acids. Here the CDR3 DNA reads TGCGCCAGCAGCTGGGGAGGGGGGCGGTCGAACACTGAAGCTTTCTTT. It yields the protein CASSWGGGRSNTEAFF.

V usage is TRBV27 and J usage is TRBJ2-7; D is perhaps TRBD2 (7 bases). CDR3 length: 15 residues. The germline V gene has CDR1 MNHEY and CDR2 SMNVEV (reference sequence). Trimming left V 3 bases short and J 2 bases short, with 14 bases between. CDR3 protein: CASSLGAGAAYEQYF. Here the CDR3 DNA reads TGTGCCAGCAGTTTGGGGGCGGGGGCCGCCTACGAGCAGTACTTC.

The chain carries TRBV28 and TRBJ2-7; 7 bases map to TRBD2. Germline loops: CDR1 MDHEN, CDR2 SYDVKM. CDR3 length: 14 residues. The trim removed 6 bases at V and 4 bases at J, leaving 9 bases unmatched. For the CDR3, the DNA is TGTGCCAGCAGCCTAGGGAGGGCCGTATACGAGCAGTACTTC. It codes for CASSLGRAVYEQYF.

A single count supports this clone. The chain employs TRBV6-1 and TRBJ1-5, with 9 bases aligning to TRBD1. J was trimmed by 5 bases and V by 2 bases; bases with no gene match: 1. This CDR3 has 14 residues. Germline V CDR1 and CDR2: MNHNS, SASEGT. The CDR3 here is CASSERTGDQPQHF. The CDR3 nucleotides read TGTGCCAGCAGTGAACGGACAGGGGATCAGCCCCAGCATTTT.

This chain connects TRBV3-1 (or the pseudogene TRBV3-2) to TRBJ1-1, with 8 bases identical to TRBD1. The V segment lost 3 bases and the J segment 5 bases; nucleotides outside the gene matches: 5. CDR3 length: 14 residues. CDR1 is LGHDT, CDR2 YNNKEL, per germline (reference sequence). CDR3 sequence reads: CASSQRQGSTEAFF. The CDR3 DNA follows: TGTGCCAGCAGCCAGAGACAGGGGTCGACTGAAGCTTTCTTT.

The chain employs TRBV2 and TRBJ2-7; TRBD2 aligns across 9 bases. Germline trimming cut 5 bases from V and 7 bases from J; bases unmatched to any gene: 6. CDR1 and CDR2 (germline): SNHLY, FYNNEI. This CDR3 is built from 13 residues. The CDR3 sequence is CASSRAGGYEQYF. In DNA, the CDR3 is TGTGCCAGCAGTAGAGCGGGGGGCTATGAGCAGTACTTC.

This clone was detected once. This chain joins TRBV29-1 and TRBJ2-7, with TRBD1 as a possible D gene (7 bases). From germline, CDR1 is SQVTM and CDR2 ANQGSEA. Trimming shortened V by 2 bases and J by 3 bases, and 17 bases separated the two germline ends. This CDR3 spans 15 amino acids. CDR3 sequence reads: CSVETVRGADYEQYF. The CDR3, as DNA: TGCAGCGTTGAAACGGTCAGGGGGGCTGACTACGAGCAGTACTTC.

The J gene is TRBJ1-6, the V gene TRBV7-8; D gene unclear. There are 14 residues in the CDR3. From germline, CDR1 is SGHVS and CDR2 FQNEAQ. The germline V and J ends were trimmed by 5 bases and 13 bases, with 18 bases remaining between them. CDR3 residues: CASSERVGSFPLHF. The CDR3 nucleotides are TGTGCCAGCAGCGAAAGGGTGGGGAGTTTTCCCCTCCACTTT.

In the case of this clone: The same CDR3 also results from other DNA sequences found in this sample. This sequence joins TRBV29-1 and TRBJ1-5, with 7 positions matching TRBD1. V dropped 4 bases and J dropped 4; count of bases not matched to a gene: 4. There are 13 residues in the CDR3. CDR1 is SQVTM and CDR2 is ANQGSEA in the germline V gene. The CDR3 loop is CSVGQGENQPQHF. In DNA, the CDR3 is TGCAGCGTTGGACAGGGAGAAAATCAGCCCCAGCATTTT.

This chain joins TRBV24-1 and TRBJ2-1, with 9 positions matching TRBD1. V shed 7 bases, J shed 1 base, and the junction held 7 bases outside the gene matches. Germline V gives CDR1 KGHDR, CDR2 SFDVKD. The length of the CDR3 is 16 residues. CDR3 amino acids: CATSTAQGASYNEQFF. In DNA, the CDR3 is TGTGCCACCAGCACGGCACAGGGGGCATCCTACAATGAGCAGTTCTTC.

The chain couples TRBV28 to TRBJ1-3; D gene unclear. The CDR3 is made up of 15 amino acids. Germline CDR1 and CDR2: MDHEN and SYDVKM. V lost 5 bases, J lost 2 bases, and 13 bases lay in between. The chain's CDR3 is CASSLDGLAGNTIYF. CDR3 in DNA: TGTGCCAGCAGTCTCGACGGACTTGCTGGAAACACCATATATTTT.

This sequence joins TRBV6-5 and TRBJ2-7; 9 bases align to TRBD1. Trimming removed 2 bases from V and 3 bases from J; junction bases left unmatched: 5. This CDR3 has 15 residues. The germline CDR1 and CDR2 sequences are MNHEY and SVGAGI. The CDR3 coding sequence is TGTGCCAGCAGTTACACGGGGACAGGGAACTACGAGCAGTACTTC. This gives the protein CASSYTGTGNYEQYF.

V and J are TRBV7-2 and TRBJ2-2, with a weak D call TRBD2 (6 bases). The germline CDR1 and CDR2 sequences are SGHTA and FQGNSA. V dropped 4 bases and J dropped 2 bases, with 17 bases sitting between them. The CDR3 is 17 amino acids. For the CDR3, the DNA is TGTGCCAGCAGCTCCCACGCGGGACCCTTTAACACCGGGGAGCTGTTTTTT. Amino acid sequence: CASSSHAGPFNTGELFF.

This chain joins TRBV5-1 and TRBJ2-7; 7 nucleotides match TRBD2. CDR3 length equals 15 residues. V shed 0 bases, J shed 0 bases, and the junction held 3 bases outside the gene matches. Germline V gene lookup returns CDR1 SGHRS and CDR2 YFSETQ. The CDR3 sequence: CASSLAGGSSYEQYF. CDR3 DNA sequence: TGCGCCAGCAGCTTGGCCGGGGGGAGCTCCTACGAGCAGTACTTC.

The rearrangement links TRBV18 to TRBJ2-5; 7 nucleotides agree with TRBD2. V lost 5 bases to trimming and J lost 3 bases; unmatched junction nucleotides: 6. Germline CDR1 reads KGHSH; CDR2 reads LQKENI. The CDR3 spans 14 residues. The CDR3 DNA sequence: TGTGCCAGCTCAGTAACTAGCGCAAAAGAGACCCAGTACTTC. It translates to CASSVTSAKETQYF.

The chain carries TRBV6-5 and TRBJ1-2, with 8 nucleotides matching TRBD1. The CDR3 totals 16 residues. J was trimmed by 5 bases and V by 4 bases; bases with no gene match: 12. CDR1 and CDR2 from the germline V gene are MNHEY and SVGAGI. CDR3 bases: TGTGCCAGCAGTTTGGACAGGGAAAGGGCTCGGTATGGCTACACCTTC. Residues: CASSLDRERARYGYTF.

The V and J genes are TRBV1 and TRBJ2-3; whether TRBD1, the table's D call, matches the DNA was not checked. TRBV1 is described as a pseudogene. This CDR3 is 14 amino acids long. The CDR3 region has the DNA TGCACCAGCAACAGGGGGTGTCTCACAGATACGCAGTATTTT. Its protein product is CTSNRGCLTDTQYF.

The chain carries TRBV12-3 or TRBV12-4 and TRBJ2-7, with D unresolved. The CDR3 is made up of 13 amino acids. V was clipped by 3 bases and J by 3 bases, with 9 bases between them. The CDR3 is CASSLGFRYEQYF. As DNA, the CDR3 is TGTGCCAGCAGTTTGGGCTTCCGCTACGAGCAGTACTTC.

This clone was observed a single time. This rearrangement joins TRBV11-3 to TRBJ2-7, with D perhaps TRBD1 (5 bases). Trimming pared 5 bases from V and 5 bases from J, leaving 13 bases between. This CDR3 contains 13 residues. Germline CDR1 and CDR2: SGHNT and YENEEA. The CDR3 loop is CASSRTGTDEQYF. Here the CDR3 DNA reads TGTGCCAGCAGCCGAACAGGTACCGACGAGCAGTACTTC.

The V and J genes are TRBV10-3 and TRBJ2-6; D is unresolved. The CDR3 totals 13 residues. CDR1 is ENHRY and CDR2 is SYGVKD in the germline V gene. The germline V and J ends were trimmed by 10 bases and 0 bases, with 7 bases remaining between them. The CDR3 protein is CASRSSGANVLTF. DNA for the CDR3: TGTGCCAGCAGGAGCTCTGGGGCCAACGTCCTGACTTTC.

The V and J genes are TRBV9 and TRBJ1-2, with a tentative D call TRBD1 (5 bases). With 4 bases removed from V and 8 bases from J, the gap between germline ends came to 18 bases. Germline CDR1 SGDLS, CDR2 YYNGEE. The CDR3 is made up of 14 amino acids. Here the CDR3 reads CASSTQQALGGYTF. DNA for the CDR3: TGTGCCAGCAGCACTCAACAGGCCCTGGGCGGCTACACCTTC. Using reference TRBV9 and TRBJ1-2 for the parts outside the CDR3, the full variable domain is DSGVTQTPKHLITATGQRVTLRCSPRSGDLSVYWYQQSLDQGLQFLIQYYNGEERAKGNILERFSAQQFPDLHSELNLSSLELGDSALYFCASSTQQALGGYTFGSGTRLTVV.

CDR3 DNA: TGTGCCAGCAGCCGCCGACAGGGGGCATATGAAGAGACCCAGTACTTC. It is translated as CASSRRQGAYEETQYF. The chain recombines TRBV3-1 (or the pseudogene TRBV3-2) with TRBJ2-5, with 10 bases lining up with TRBD1. With 4 bases clipped from V and 3 bases from J, the junction kept 8 bases outside the gene matches. This CDR3 spans 16 amino acids. The V gene's germline CDR1 is LGHDT and CDR2 YNNKEL (reference sequence).

This clone has a single count. V usage is TRBV2 and J usage is TRBJ2-3, with 7 bases fitting TRBD2. J gave up 2 bases and V 3 bases, and 11 bases lay outside the gene matches. Germline assignment: CDR1 SNHLY and CDR2 FYNNEI. This CDR3 is 17 amino acids long. In DNA form, the CDR3 reads TGTGCCAGCAGTGACGAACTAGCGAGAAAGTTCACAGATACGCAGTATTTT. Translating it yields CASSDELARKFTDTQYF.

There are a few counts of this clone. The V gene is TRBV7-2, the J gene TRBJ1-5; 8 nucleotides align to TRBD1. The CDR3 is 13 amino acids. Germline values: CDR1 SGHTA, CDR2 FQGNSA. V was pared by 2 bases and J by 8 bases, with 2 bases of the junction left unmatched. The CDR3, as DNA: TGTGCCAGCAGCTTAAACAGGGGGGAGCCCCAGCATTTT. It translates to CASSLNRGEPQHF.